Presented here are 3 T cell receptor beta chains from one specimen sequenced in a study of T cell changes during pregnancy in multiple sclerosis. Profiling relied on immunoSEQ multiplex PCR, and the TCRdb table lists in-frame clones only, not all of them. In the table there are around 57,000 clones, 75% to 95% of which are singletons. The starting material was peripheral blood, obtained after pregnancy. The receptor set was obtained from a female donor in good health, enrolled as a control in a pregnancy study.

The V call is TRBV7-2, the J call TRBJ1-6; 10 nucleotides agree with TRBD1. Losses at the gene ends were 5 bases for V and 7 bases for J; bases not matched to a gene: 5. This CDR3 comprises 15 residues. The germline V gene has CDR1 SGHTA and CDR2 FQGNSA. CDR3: CASSPGTGENSPLHF. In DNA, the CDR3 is TGTGCCAGCAGCCCCGGGACAGGGGAAAATTCACCCCTCCACTTT.

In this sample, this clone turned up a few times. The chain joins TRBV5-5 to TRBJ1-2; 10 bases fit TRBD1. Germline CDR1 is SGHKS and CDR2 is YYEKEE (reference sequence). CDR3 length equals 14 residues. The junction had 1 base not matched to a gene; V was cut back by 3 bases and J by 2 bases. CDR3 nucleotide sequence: TGTGCCAGCAGCTCGGGACAGGGGAACTATGGCTACACCTTC. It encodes CASSSGQGNYGYTF.

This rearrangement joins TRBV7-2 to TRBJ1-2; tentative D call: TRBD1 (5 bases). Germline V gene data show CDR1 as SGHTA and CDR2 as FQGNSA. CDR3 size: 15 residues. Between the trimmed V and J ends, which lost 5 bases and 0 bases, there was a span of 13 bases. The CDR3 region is CASSMRGGANYGYTF. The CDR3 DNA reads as TGTGCCAGCAGCATGCGGGGCGGCGCTAACTATGGCTACACCTTC.